A selection of T cell receptor beta chains follows, all from one sample in a study of blood T cells in healthy people across ages. TCRdb recomputed calls from the 5' RACE reads with MiXCR, one row per CDR3 protein. The repertoire includes more than 700,000 distinct CDR3 sequences, 50% to 65% of them detected once, and around 40% sits in the top ten. The sequenced material came from blood. The receptors were sampled from a man of 80 years or more in good health. Both conserved end residues are part of each CDR3. Each record gives: J gene, CDR3 length, V gene, CDR3 protein.

J gene: TRBJ2-4; CDR3 length: 14; V gene: TRBV18; CDR3 protein: CASSLSGSSGEQYF
J gene: TRBJ2-7; CDR3 length: 13; V gene: TRBV4-1; CDR3 protein: CASSQDKSYEQYF
J gene: TRBJ2-5; CDR3 length: 15; V gene: TRBV20-1; CDR3 protein: CSADHGAQGQETQYF
J gene: TRBJ2-7; CDR3 length: 14; V gene: TRBV27; CDR3 protein: CASSLSAYSYEQYF
J gene: TRBJ2-7; CDR3 length: 17; V gene: TRBV3-1; CDR3 protein: CASSQGAGASGSYEQYF
J gene: TRBJ2-1; CDR3 length: 16; V gene: TRBV4-1; CDR3 protein: CASRFEGASSYNEQFF
J gene: TRBJ1-6; CDR3 length: 18; V gene: TRBV20-1; CDR3 protein: CSARDSFRTGKKNSPLHF
J gene: TRBJ2-7; CDR3 length: 14; V gene: TRBV10-3; CDR3 protein: CAISEFGSSYEQYF
J gene: TRBJ1-2; CDR3 length: 14; V gene: TRBV6-6; CDR3 protein: CASNRGGDNYGYTF
J gene: TRBJ1-1; CDR3 length: 16; V gene: TRBV7-2; CDR3 protein: CASSLFNSPGVTEAFF
J gene: TRBJ2-7; CDR3 length: 17; V gene: TRBV6-6; CDR3 protein: CASSQGTSGPGGHEQYF
J gene: TRBJ2-1; CDR3 length: 19; V gene: TRBV20-1; CDR3 protein: CSARDSREATRLSYNEQFF
J gene: TRBJ2-7; CDR3 length: 15; V gene: TRBV27; CDR3 protein: CASSLFREQSYEQYF
J gene: TRBJ2-1; CDR3 length: 14; V gene: TRBV24-1; CDR3 protein: CATSESVFYNEQFF
J gene: TRBJ2-5; CDR3 length: 11; V gene: TRBV20-1; CDR3 protein: CSAGGGETQYF
J gene: TRBJ2-5; CDR3 length: 15; V gene: TRBV7-2; CDR3 protein: CASSLAVAGYNEQYF
J gene: TRBJ2-1; CDR3 length: 15; V gene: TRBV6-5; CDR3 protein: CASSYKLAGGGEQFF
J gene: TRBJ2-2; CDR3 length: 13; V gene: TRBV11-2; CDR3 protein: CASSYRVSGELFF
J gene: TRBJ1-4; CDR3 length: 18; V gene: TRBV12-3/TRBV12-4; CDR3 protein: CASSPWDRGGVTNEKLFF
J gene: TRBJ1-5; CDR3 length: 16; V gene: TRBV18; CDR3 protein: CASSHTDRSGNQPQHF
J gene: TRBJ2-1; CDR3 length: 18; V gene: TRBV11-2; CDR3 protein: CASSLVMGLAGGSNEQFF
J gene: TRBJ2-1; CDR3 length: 14; V gene: TRBV12-3/TRBV12-4; CDR3 protein: CASIIGQGNHEQFF
J gene: TRBJ2-1; CDR3 length: 14; V gene: TRBV6-6; CDR3 protein: CASSGTSGILEQFF
J gene: TRBJ2-7; CDR3 length: 15; V gene: TRBV28; CDR3 protein: CASSIFQGRRHEQYF
J gene: -; CDR3 length: 15; V gene: TRBV3-1; CDR3 protein: CASSQVPSGSYEQYF
J gene: TRBJ2-3; CDR3 length: 16; V gene: TRBV5-1; CDR3 protein: CASSMAASGLTDTQYF
J gene: TRBJ2-1; CDR3 length: 14; V gene: TRBV2; CDR3 protein: CASSAGPPYNEQFF
J gene: TRBJ2-1; CDR3 length: 16; V gene: TRBV15; CDR3 protein: CATSRVSLAGGNEQFF
J gene: TRBJ2-7; CDR3 length: 15; V gene: TRBV27; CDR3 protein: CASSLQRTGSYEQYF
J gene: TRBJ2-5; CDR3 length: 14; V gene: TRBV28; CDR3 protein: CASRPQGLGETQYF
J gene: TRBJ2-2; CDR3 length: 16; V gene: TRBV12-3/TRBV12-4; CDR3 protein: CASSLLGREHTGELFF
J gene: TRBJ2-7; CDR3 length: 18; V gene: TRBV3-1; CDR3 protein: CASSQGRQAGVRSYEQYF
J gene: TRBJ1-2; CDR3 length: 20; V gene: TRBV12-3/TRBV12-4; CDR3 protein: CASSLGPIGPTGLGNYGYTF
J gene: TRBJ1-5; CDR3 length: 15; V gene: TRBV18; CDR3 protein: CASSLRQGPNQPQHF
J gene: TRBJ2-1; CDR3 length: 15; V gene: TRBV12-3/TRBV12-4; CDR3 protein: CASSFSFPADNEQFF
J gene: TRBJ2-1; CDR3 length: 14; V gene: TRBV5-1; CDR3 protein: CASSLESSYNEQFF
J gene: TRBJ1-1; CDR3 length: 16; V gene: TRBV5-1; CDR3 protein: CASSLAGMRANTEAFF
J gene: TRBJ2-3; CDR3 length: 14; V gene: TRBV20-1; CDR3 protein: CSARVAAAVDTQYF
J gene: TRBJ2-3; CDR3 length: 15; V gene: TRBV28; CDR3 protein: CASSLRPLGTDTQYF
J gene: TRBJ2-1; CDR3 length: 16; V gene: TRBV7-2; CDR3 protein: CASSLPGTRPYNEQFF
J gene: TRBJ2-3; CDR3 length: 16; V gene: TRBV9; CDR3 protein: CASSALAGAFTDTQYF
J gene: TRBJ2-2; CDR3 length: 16; V gene: TRBV5-1; CDR3 protein: CASSLVSGRGTGELFF
J gene: TRBJ1-2; CDR3 length: 16; V gene: TRBV30; CDR3 protein: CAWSVIGDSPNYGYTF
J gene: TRBJ2-3; CDR3 length: 16; V gene: TRBV9; CDR3 protein: CASSVGGTGHTDTQYF
J gene: TRBJ1-5; CDR3 length: 14; V gene: TRBV20-1; CDR3 protein: CSALGTGESQPQHF
J gene: TRBJ2-3; CDR3 length: 16; V gene: TRBV13; CDR3 protein: CASSLGSYSRDRYAYF
J gene: TRBJ1-5; CDR3 length: 14; V gene: TRBV3-1; CDR3 protein: CASSQDRGYQPQHF
J gene: TRBJ1-6; CDR3 length: 14; V gene: TRBV29-1; CDR3 protein: CSVQMGGPNSPLHF
J gene: TRBJ2-5; CDR3 length: 14; V gene: TRBV5-1; CDR3 protein: CASSSDGIVGGQYF
J gene: TRBJ2-3; CDR3 length: 15; V gene: TRBV5-1; CDR3 protein: CASTPGGPSTDTQYF
J gene: TRBJ2-7; CDR3 length: 14; V gene: TRBV7-9; CDR3 protein: CASSVTGGRYEQYF
J gene: TRBJ2-3; CDR3 length: 12; V gene: TRBV7-2; CDR3 protein: CASMGLHRYAYF